Here is one TCR beta chain with its context. This sample stems from a study of shared clonotypes between healthy human individuals. The junction had 10 bases not matched to a gene; V was cut back by 6 bases and J by 3 bases. Germline CDR1 MNHNS, CDR2 SASEGT. The length of the CDR3 is 15 residues. TCRdb keeps only in-frame clones here, not all; method: immunoSEQ multiplex PCR. The sample carries 2,500,000 or so clones, around 94% recorded once. Sample: naive CD4+ T cells sorted from blood. The subset is: CD45RA+ positively selected. This sequence originates from a man aged 18-30 years in good health. The chain has TRBV6-1 and TRBJ2-7, with 8 bases identical to TRBD1. This CDR3 is CASSDRGLLVYEQYF. As DNA, the CDR3 is TGTGCCAGCAGCGACAGGGGCCTCCTCGTCTACGAGCAGTACTTC.